This passage covers 26 T cell receptor beta chains from one sample sequenced in a study. Using its own MiXCR run on the 5' RACE reads, TCRdb lists one record per CDR3 protein. The data show a few thousand distinct CDR3 sequences, with about a third seen just once and around 5% held by the top ten. The sequencing sample was made of naive CD4+ T cells sorted from a lymph node. Subset meaning: naive CD4+ T cells, CD4+CD45RA+CD25-. These receptors were obtained from a female donor with breast cancer.

This clonotype is medium-sized by share. This sequence joins TRBV7-2 and TRBJ2-5; a weak D match, TRBD2 (6 bases). The germline V gene encodes CDR1 SGHTA and CDR2 FQGNSA. V gave up 1 base and J gave up 2 bases, with 14 bases separating them. The CDR3 consists of 16 residues. The CDR3 here is CASSLVLTGVQETQYF. In DNA, the CDR3 is TGTGCCAGCAGCTTAGTTTTGACGGGGGTGCAAGAGACCCAGTACTTC.

This clonotype appeared a few times. The conserved closing phenylalanine or tryptophan is absent in this CDR3, likely reflecting a read error. The chain joins TRBV6-5 to TRBJ1-2; tentative D call: TRBD1 (5 bases). V lost 4 bases and J 7 bases, leaving 25 bases between the germline ends. Germline values: CDR1 MNHEY, CDR2 SVGAGI. CDR3 length: 17 residues. CDR3 coding DNA: TGTGCCAGCAGTTTTCGAGGGGCATCGGGGAGGTCTAGTGGCTACACCCTC. It is translated as CASSFRGASGRSSGYTL.

This clonotype has just a few counts. The chain couples TRBV7-9 to TRBJ2-4; D call uncertain. This CDR3 has 15 amino acids. CDR1 and CDR2 (germline): SEHNR, FQNEAQ (reference sequence). The V end was cut by 5 bases, the J end by 0 bases, with 11 bases between. The CDR3 DNA reads as TGTGCCAGCAGCCCACCACTTCTAGCCAAAAACATTCAGTACTTC. It yields the protein CASSPPLLAKNIQYF.

As for this clonotype: Its ends do not fully match the called genes, so a read error is possible. J is TRBJ2-5 and V is TRBV20-1; TRBD2 agrees at 11 bases. CDR1 and CDR2 (germline): DFQATT, SNEGSKA (reference sequence). The CDR3 is made up of 15 amino acids. In nucleotides, the CDR3 is TGCAGTGCTAGAGATCGCGGGACTAGCGGCTCATTACGTGACTTC. It yields the protein CSARDRGTSGSLRDF.

This clonotype is large (0.1 to 1%) within its sample. This chain joins TRBV4-3 and TRBJ2-1; D is unclear. Trimming removed 0 bases at V and 5 bases at J, with 8 bases between. The germline V gene encodes CDR1 LGHNA and CDR2 YSLEER. The CDR3 consists of 14 residues. Here the CDR3 DNA reads TGCGCCAGCAGCCAAGATAAACAGAACAATGAGCAGTTCTTC. Amino acid sequence: CASSQDKQNNEQFF.

The chain joins TRBV20-1 to TRBJ2-3, with D unresolved. The V end was cut by 2 bases, the J end by 5 bases, with 14 bases between. Germline V CDR1 and CDR2: DFQATT, SNEGSKA (reference sequence). CDR3 length: 14 residues. CDR3 residues: CSARSLISRDTQYF. In DNA form, the CDR3 reads TGCAGTGCTAGATCCTTGATTAGTCGAGATACGCAGTATTTT.

With respect to this clonotype: A much larger clone lies a single base off, so this may be a read error. The rearrangement joins TRBV25-1 to TRBJ1-1, with D possibly TRBD1 on 5 matching bases. This CDR3 comprises 14 residues. The V and J ends lost 3 bases and 6 bases respectively, with 14 bases between them. The V gene's germline CDR1 is MGHDK and CDR2 SYGVNS. Here the CDR3 reads CASSDTVRDAEAFF. The CDR3 DNA follows: TGTGCCAGCAGTGATACGGTGAGGGACGCTGAAGCTTTCTTT. Full variable domain (missing parts from reference TRBV25-1 and TRBJ1-1): EADIYQTPRYLVIGTGKKITLECSQTMGHDKMYWYQQDPGMELHLIHYSYGVNSTEKGDLSSESTVSRIRTEHFPLTLESARPSHTSQYLCASSDTVRDAEAFFGQGTRLTVV.

This clonotype was recorded a few times. The chain joins TRBV2 to TRBJ1-1, with TRBD1 identical over 8 bases. This CDR3 is built from 14 residues. V lost 6 bases to trimming and J lost 1 base; unmatched junction nucleotides: 4. Germline loops: CDR1 SNHLY, CDR2 FYNNEI. CDR3 sequence: CASRRDRQNTEAFF. DNA for the CDR3: TGTGCCAGCAGGAGGGACAGGCAGAACACTGAAGCTTTCTTT.

The genes are TRBV23-1 and TRBJ1-5, with D perhaps TRBD1 (5 bases). TRBV23-1 is recorded as an ORF, its role being uncertain. The CDR3 extends over 15 amino acids. The V and J ends lost 3 bases and 12 bases respectively, with 21 bases between them. The CDR3 loop is CASSHPQGPGRDQHF. For the CDR3, the DNA is TGCGCCAGCAGTCACCCCCAGGGCCCAGGGCGTGACCAGCATTTT.

The count of this clonotype is one. A much larger clone differs from this one at a single base, so this may be a read error. CDR3: CASSLASDTDTQYF. The CDR3 DNA reads as TGTGCCAGCAGCTTGGCTAGCGACACAGATACGCAGTATTTT. The chain employs TRBV7-8 and TRBJ2-3; D perhaps matches TRBD2 (6 bases). The V gene's germline CDR1 is SGHVS and CDR2 FQNEAQ. V dropped 3 bases and J dropped 2 bases, with 9 bases sitting between them. The CDR3 has 14 amino acids.

On this clonotype itself: At one of its ends the junction is not consistent with the germline gene, which may arise from a read error. The gene calls are TRBV12-3 or TRBV12-4 and TRBJ1-1, with 8 bases that match TRBD1. The CDR3 is made up of 17 amino acids. The CDR3 DNA is TGTGCCAGCATACCGGGACAGGACTACGACATGAACACTGAAGCTCTCTTT. It yields the protein CASIPGQDYDMNTEALF.

This clonotype has just a few counts. The chain couples TRBV25-1 to TRBJ2-3; no clear D gene. V was pared by 3 bases and J by 6 bases, with 7 bases between. In germline, CDR1 is MGHDK, CDR2 SYGVNS. The CDR3 is made up of 12 amino acids. CDR3 sequence reads: CASSDDADTQYF. The CDR3 coding sequence is TGTGCCAGCAGTGACGATGCGGATACGCAGTATTTT.

Points on this clonotype: A much larger clone lies one base from this, so it may be a read error. This chain connects TRBV9 to TRBJ2-3; 8 bases map to TRBD2. Germline CDR1 reads SGDLS; CDR2 reads YYNGEE. This CDR3 is built from 17 residues. V lost 5 bases, J lost 8 bases, and 19 bases stayed unmatched. CDR3 residues: CASSQGFRGRLAGTQYF. Written as DNA, the CDR3 is TGTGCCAGCAGTCAGGGGTTCCGCGGGAGGTTGGCAGGTACGCAGTATTTT.

This clonotype appeared a few times. The genes are TRBV5-5 and TRBJ1-5; D might be TRBD1 (6 bases). The germline V gene encodes CDR1 SGHKS and CDR2 YYEKEE (reference sequence). The CDR3 totals 14 residues. V shed 1 base and J shed 7 bases, with 12 bases lying between them. CDR3 sequence (DNA): TGTGCCAGCAGCTTGACAGGGACGGAACAGCCCCAGCATTTT. Encoded protein: CASSLTGTEQPQHF.

By share of the sample, this clonotype is medium-sized. CDR3 nucleotides: TGTGCCAGCAGTTTACCGGGACAGGCCTCCTACGAGCAGTACTTC. Amino acid sequence: CASSLPGQASYEQYF. The gene calls are TRBV28 and TRBJ2-7; 8 bases fit TRBD1. The CDR3 spans 15 residues. Losses at the gene ends were 2 bases for V and 0 bases for J; bases not matched to a gene: 3. The germline V gene encodes CDR1 MDHEN and CDR2 SYDVKM.

This chain joins TRBV7-3 and TRBJ2-7; 8 bases map to TRBD1. The CDR3 covers 13 residues. With V trimmed by 5 bases and J by 5 bases, 5 bases remained unmatched. Looked up from germline, CDR1 is SGHTA and CDR2 is FQGTGA. This CDR3 is CASSTGGMDEQYF. The CDR3 DNA is TGTGCCAGCAGCACAGGGGGAATGGACGAGCAGTACTTC.

The sample holds a few counts of this clonotype. A read error may produce the germline difference seen at one junction end. V gene TRBV5-1 combines with J gene TRBJ1-4; maybe TRBD1 (5 bases). Germline V gene sequence: CDR1 SGHRS, CDR2 YFSETQ. The CDR3 loop spans 15 amino acids. This chain's CDR3 is CASRLGDSLKEKLFF. CDR3 nucleotide sequence: TGCGCCAGCCGCTTGGGTGACAGCTTAAAGGAAAAACTGTTTTTT.

Details on this clonotype: At one end, the junction sequence differs from germline, possibly due to a read error. The chain couples TRBV11-2 to TRBJ2-3; maybe TRBD2 (6 bases). The CDR3 is 14 amino acids. Germline CDR1 is SGHAT and CDR2 is FQNNGV. This CDR3 reads CASSSGVSTDTQYF. Written as DNA, the CDR3 is TGTGCCAGCAGCTCGGGGGTTAGCACAGATACGCAATATTTT.

This clonotype is large. One end of the junction is discordant with germline, which a read error may explain. This rearrangement joins TRBV7-7 to TRBJ2-7; TRBD1 agrees at 8 bases. Germline V gene sequence: CDR1 SSHAT, CDR2 FNYEAQ (reference sequence). This CDR3 has 14 amino acids. The CDR3 protein is CASSLSQGADEQYF. The CDR3 DNA reads TGTGCTAGCAGCTTATCCCAGGGGGCGGACGAGCAGTACTTC.

The rearrangement links TRBV6-2 or TRBV6-3 to TRBJ2-4; TRBD1 is a possible D gene (5 bases). CDR1 and CDR2 (germline): MNHEY, SVGEGT. Trimming pared 1 base from V and 0 bases from J, leaving 13 bases between. The CDR3 is 17 residues long. The CDR3 coding sequence is TGTGCCAGCAGTTACTTGGAACAGGTAGTAGCCAAAAACATTCAGTACTTC. Protein product: CASSYLEQVVAKNIQYF.

This chain uses TRBV4-1 with TRBJ1-2; D is perhaps TRBD1 (5 bases). The CDR3 is made up of 15 amino acids. Germline CDR1 MGHRA, CDR2 YSYEKL. Trimming took off 3 bases at V and 6 bases at J, with 17 bases between the two ends. CDR3 protein: CASSHPKQASNGYTF. The CDR3 bases are TGCGCCAGCAGCCATCCGAAACAGGCTAGTAATGGCTACACCTTC.

This sequence joins TRBV24-1 and TRBJ1-5, with D possibly matching TRBD1 (5 bases). There are 12 residues in the CDR3. The V end was cut by 5 bases, the J end by 8 bases, with 9 bases between. The germline CDR1 and CDR2 sequences are KGHDR and SFDVKD. The CDR3: CATSAGREPQHF. DNA of the CDR3: TGTGCCACCAGTGCAGGGCGGGAGCCCCAGCATTTT.

This clonotype has just a few counts. The V gene is TRBV5-1, the J gene TRBJ1-1; D uncertain. CDR3 length: 13 residues. Germline lookup yields CDR1 SGHRS and CDR2 YFSETQ. V was shortened by 9 bases and J by 3 bases, with 15 bases between the two germline ends. CDR3: CATAKGSDTEAFF. The DNA for the CDR3 is TGCGCCACAGCCAAAGGGTCGGACACTGAAGCTTTCTTT.

This clonotype was observed once. The chain combines TRBV20-1 with TRBJ1-2; 8 bases agree with TRBD1. The CDR3 contains 14 residues. Losses at the gene ends were 3 bases for V and 7 bases for J; bases not matched to a gene: 10. CDR1 and CDR2 from the germline V gene are DFQATT and SNEGSKA (reference sequence). The CDR3 DNA sequence: TGCAGTGCTAGTGCAGGGGGCGGTTGGGGTGGCTACACCTTC. Its protein product is CSASAGGGWGGYTF.

This clonotype was seen only a few times. The chain recombines TRBV12-3 or TRBV12-4 with TRBJ1-2; tentatively, D is TRBD1 (5 bases). This CDR3 region has 12 residues. Deletions cut 7 bases from V and 8 bases from J, with 14 bases between. CDR3 protein: CASTGGMRGYTF. The CDR3 DNA reads as TGTGCCAGCACCGGGGGTATGAGGGGCTACACCTTC.

CDR3 protein: CASGSGPSGANVLTF. The CDR3 bases are TGTGCCAGCGGCTCCGGACCCTCTGGGGCCAACGTCCTGACTTTC. The gene calls are TRBV2 and TRBJ2-6; D ambiguous. The CDR3 extends over 15 amino acids. V was cut by 8 bases and J by 0 bases, with 11 bases left in between. Germline values: CDR1 SNHLY, CDR2 FYNNEI.